This entry lists 9 T cell receptor beta chains sequenced from one sample in a study of control samples from healthy donors and cancer patients. The table came from immunoSEQ multiplex PCR; TCRdb's copy has only in-frame clones and leaves some out. In the table there are 160,000 or so clones, 95% to 96% of which are singletons. The specimen was blood. Every receptor here comes from a woman in her 30s in good health.

V and J are TRBV5-1 and TRBJ2-2; 7 positions match TRBD1. After removal of 3 bases from V and 8 bases from J, the junction contained 7 bases not matched to a gene. The V gene's germline CDR1 is SGHRS and CDR2 YFSETQ. The CDR3 is 14 amino acids. CDR3 sequence reads: CASSSGQPEGELFF. The CDR3 DNA is TGCGCCAGCAGCTCGGGACAGCCCGAGGGGGAGCTGTTTTTT.

This clone was seen a single time. This rearrangement joins TRBV5-4 to TRBJ2-7, with D unresolved. The CDR3 has 14 residues. CDR1 SGHNT and CDR2 YYREEE come from the germline V gene (reference sequence). V lost 3 bases to trimming and J lost 0 bases, with 10 bases between them. DNA for the CDR3: TGTGCCAGCAGCTCGGAACTACTCTCCTACGAGCAGTACTTC. This translates into CASSSELLSYEQYF.

The table lists this clone with a count of one. The chain carries TRBV5-1 and TRBJ2-7, with D possibly TRBD1 on 5 matching bases. Trimming removed 3 bases from V and 6 bases from J, with 13 bases in between. The V gene's germline CDR1 is SGHRS and CDR2 YFSETQ. CDR3 size: 13 residues. CDR3 sequence reads: CASSSDRSSEQYF. The CDR3 DNA sequence: TGCGCCAGCAGCTCCGACAGATCTTCCGAGCAGTACTTC.

This clone was seen a handful of times. The gene calls are TRBV2 and TRBJ1-5, with a weak D call TRBD1 (6 bases). Trimming removed 6 bases from V and 2 bases from J, with 14 bases in between. The CDR3 runs 15 residues. CDR1 and CDR2 (germline): SNHLY, FYNNEI. CDR3 coding DNA: TGTGCCAGCAGACCACAGGGTATGGGCAATCAGCCCCAGCATTTT. This sequence encodes CASRPQGMGNQPQHF.

The gene calls are TRBV15 and TRBJ1-2; D remains unclear. The V end lost 1 base, the J end lost 7 bases, and 10 bases lay between the germline ends. The CDR3 runs to 13 residues. From germline, CDR1 is LNHNV and CDR2 YYDKDF (reference sequence). The chain's CDR3 is CATSRVLGSGYTF. Here the CDR3 DNA reads TGTGCCACCAGCAGAGTATTGGGGAGTGGCTACACCTTC.

V usage is TRBV10-3 and J usage is TRBJ2-1, with D possibly TRBD2 on 8 matching bases. The ends were cut back, 1 base at V and 9 bases at J, with 16 bases in the middle. CDR1 and CDR2 (germline): ENHRY, SYGVKD. The CDR3 is 15 residues long. This chain's CDR3 is CAISELREAGGEQFF. The CDR3, as DNA: TGTGCCATCAGTGAGTTGCGGGAGGCAGGGGGTGAGCAGTTCTTC.

The CDR3 nucleotides are TGTGCCAGCTCACCTCTGGACCGGAACACTGAAGCTTTCTTT. Protein sequence: CASSPLDRNTEAFF. This chain uses TRBV18 with TRBJ1-1; D gene uncertain. The germline CDR1 and CDR2 sequences are KGHSH and LQKENI. V dropped 3 bases and J dropped 1 base, with 9 bases sitting between them. This CDR3 is 14 amino acids long.

The chain joins TRBV27 to TRBJ1-1; D remains unclear. The CDR3 extends over 13 amino acids. The germline V gene encodes CDR1 MNHEY and CDR2 SMNVEV (reference sequence). Trimming pared 3 bases from V and 1 base from J, leaving 6 bases between. For the CDR3, the DNA is TGTGCCAGCAGTTTGGGAAGGAACACTGAAGCTTTCTTT. Translation: CASSLGRNTEAFF.

V and J are TRBV3-1 (or the pseudogene TRBV3-2) and TRBJ2-3, with 10 bases lining up with TRBD2. Trimming at V came to 4 bases and at J to 7 bases, leaving 14 bases not matched to a gene. The germline V gene encodes CDR1 LGHDT and CDR2 YNNKEL (reference sequence). The CDR3 contains 17 residues. The CDR3 bases are TGTGCCAGCAGCCCACCCCGTGGAGCGGGGGGGCTAAATACGCAGTATTTT. Protein product: CASSPPRGAGGLNTQYF.